The source of this T cell receptor (beta chain) is a study of blood T cell repertoires in COVID-19. Study information: Italy, Spain and the United States were the sources of the convalescent and acute COVID-19 samples.

With 2 bases removed from V and 2 bases from J, the gap between germline ends came to 19 bases. The CDR3 loop spans 18 amino acids. The germline V gene has CDR1 SGHTA and CDR2 FQGNSA. Enrollment of patients from Seattle took place during active infection, with longitudinal follow-up. Generated by immunoSEQ multiplex PCR, the TCRdb table keeps only in-frame clones and is missing some. This sample has 250,000 to 300,000 clones, with about nine tenths found just once. V is TRBV7-2 and J is TRBJ2-4; possible D gene TRBD1, 6 bases. Sequencing was done on a sample of peripheral blood. The clonotype comes from a young woman with COVID-19, enrolled during active disease. Here the CDR3 DNA reads TGTGCCAGCAGCTTAAGGGGGTCGGCGCCCCTCACCAAAAACATTCAGTACTTC. This encodes CASSLRGSAPLTKNIQYF.